This TCR beta chain came from a study of radiotherapy plus CTLA-4 blockade in lung cancer listed by TCRdb under 2018. Regarding the complete study: Objective responses were observed in 18% of enrolled patients, and disease control was achieved in 25% to 40%.

To prepare the library, the immunoSEQ multiplex PCR assay was applied. TCRdb's version of the immuneACCESS table is confined to in-frame rearrangements and falls short of the full clone set. An unresolved V gene accounts for under half of the shortfall where checked; the remainder is of unknown origin. In this sample the table shows roughly 100,000 clones, 82% of which occur a single time. The leading ten clones occupy 20% to 30% of the sample. Study-level results and caveats: Early dynamic changes in blood T cell clones, together with increased serum interferon-beta after radiation, were reported as the strongest predictors of response. After treatment with radiotherapy and ipilimumab, TCR clones that originated in tumors expanded in peripheral blood.

There are 16 amino acids in the CDR3, from cysteine to phenylalanine inclusive. Only the CDR3 portion is preserved as DNA: 48 bases, with reading frame beginning at the first base. V is pared back by 1 base and J by 0 bases, with 10 bases lying between the germline termini. Reading the germline V gene gives CDR1 SGHDN and CDR2 FVKESK. Focal radiation therapy combined with CTLA-4 blockade (ipilimumab) was tested in patients with chemo-refractory metastatic non-small-cell lung cancer. With regard to this clone: Which antigen it targets is not known. No base-level quality is on record; no much larger clone is a single base apart.

The TCR originated in a human donor with non-small cell lung cancer that progressed on radiotherapy plus ipilimumab. The material was peripheral blood, obtained from a patient treated with radiotherapy plus ipilimumab. The sequence links TRBV14 to TRBJ2-1; TRBD2 might be the D gene, on 6 matching bases. The sequence in DNA is TGTGCCAGCAGCCAAGGAGCGGGCCCCTCCTACAATGAGCAGTTCTTC. This is translated as CASSQGAGPSYNEQFF.